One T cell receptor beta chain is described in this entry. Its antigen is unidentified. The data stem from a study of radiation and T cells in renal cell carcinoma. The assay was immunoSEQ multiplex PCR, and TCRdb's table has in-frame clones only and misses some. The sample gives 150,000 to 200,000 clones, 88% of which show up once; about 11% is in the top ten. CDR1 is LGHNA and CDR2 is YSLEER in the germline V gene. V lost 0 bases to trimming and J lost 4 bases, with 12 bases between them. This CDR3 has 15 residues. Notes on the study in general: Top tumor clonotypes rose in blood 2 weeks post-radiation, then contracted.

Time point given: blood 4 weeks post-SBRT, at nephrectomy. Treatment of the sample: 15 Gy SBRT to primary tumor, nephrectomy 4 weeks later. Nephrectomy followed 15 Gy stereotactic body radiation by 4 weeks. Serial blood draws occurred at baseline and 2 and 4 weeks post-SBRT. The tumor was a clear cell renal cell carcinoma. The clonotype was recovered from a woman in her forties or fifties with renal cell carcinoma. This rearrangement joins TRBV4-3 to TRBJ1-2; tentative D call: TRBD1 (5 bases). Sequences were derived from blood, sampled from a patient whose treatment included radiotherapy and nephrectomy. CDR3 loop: CASSQDRLDTYGYTF. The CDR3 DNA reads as TGCGCCAGCAGCCAAGATCGGCTGGACACCTATGGCTACACCTTC.